The 24 T cell receptor beta chains reported below all come from one sample, sequenced in a study of T cells after yellow fever vaccination. One entry per CDR3 protein, called by TCRdb with MiXCR from the 5' RACE reads. The sample has approximately 610,000 distinct CDR3 sequences, 17% seen once. The source material was PBMCs, sampled 5 to 6 days after the first yellow fever vaccination. The origin of the receptors is a young man who received the YFV17D yellow fever vaccine.

The chain joins TRBV5-6 to TRBJ1-6; D is unclear. Germline lookup yields CDR1 SGHDT and CDR2 YYEEEE. V was trimmed by 4 bases and J by 0 bases, leaving 14 bases between them. The CDR3 consists of 17 residues. In DNA, the CDR3 is TGTGCCAGCAGCACCAAAGGGTTTCTCTCCTATAATTCACCCCTCCACTTT. Protein product: CASSTKGFLSYNSPLHF.

This rearrangement joins TRBV5-4 to TRBJ2-3; 8 bases match TRBD2. The germline V gene has CDR1 SGHNT and CDR2 YYREEE (reference sequence). This CDR3 contains 14 residues. V shed 4 bases, J shed 4 bases, and the junction held 5 bases outside the gene matches. CDR3 in amino acids: CASSRGGDADTQYF. CDR3 bases: TGTGCCAGCAGCCGGGGGGGCGACGCAGATACGCAGTATTTT.

This clonotype came up a few times. This chain connects TRBV29-1 to TRBJ2-1; D is uncertain. Germline CDR1 and CDR2: SQVTM and ANQGSEA. The V end was cut by 5 bases, the J end by 3 bases, with 14 bases between. The CDR3 extends over 14 amino acids. DNA for the CDR3: TGCAGCGTTCGAGCCGGTCAGAACTACAATGAGCAGTTCTTC. Its translation: CSVRAGQNYNEQFF.

This clonotype was picked up a small number of times. The chain uses TRBV7-2 and TRBJ2-4; the D is unclear. CDR3 length: 13 amino acids. V lost 2 bases and J 6 bases, leaving 8 bases between the germline ends. The germline V gene has CDR1 SGHTA and CDR2 FQGNSA. The CDR3 loop is CASSLRKGNIQYF. As DNA, the CDR3 is TGTGCCAGCAGCTTACGTAAGGGAAACATTCAGTACTTC.

This clonotype appeared many times. The J gene is TRBJ1-2, the V gene TRBV29-1, with 8 bases identical to TRBD1. The CDR3 spans 11 residues. Germline V gives CDR1 SQVTM, CDR2 ANQGSEA. Trimming at V came to 4 bases and at J to 9 bases, leaving 4 bases not matched to a gene. The CDR3 DNA reads TGCAGCGTTGGCCGGGACAGGCGCTACACCTTC. This codes for CSVGRDRRYTF.

This clonotype has only a few counts. The gene calls are TRBV6-5 and TRBJ2-7, with D possibly being TRBD1 (6 bases). Trimming pared 2 bases from V and 2 bases from J, leaving 10 bases between. CDR1 is MNHEY, CDR2 SVGAGI, per germline. The CDR3 runs to 14 residues. The CDR3 DNA follows: TGTGCCAGCAGTTACGACAGGAATCCCTACGAGCAGTACTTC. The encoded protein is CASSYDRNPYEQYF.

The sample holds a few counts of this clonotype. DNA for the CDR3: TGTGCCAGCAGCTTAGGCCTATGGGCCTCAAAAGAGACCCAGTACTTC. This gives the protein CASSLGLWASKETQYF. This chain joins TRBV7-6 and TRBJ2-5; D gene uncertain. This CDR3 spans 16 amino acids. The germline V gene has CDR1 SGHVS and CDR2 FNYEAQ. V was trimmed by 1 base and J by 3 bases, leaving 15 bases between them.

The chain uses TRBV4-3 and TRBJ2-3; D call uncertain. The V gene lost 0 bases and the J gene lost 9 bases, with 10 bases spanning the gap. The length of the CDR3 is 13 residues. Germline V gene data show CDR1 as LGHNA and CDR2 as YSLEER. The CDR3 loop reads CASSQDPLGTQYF. CDR3 nucleotide sequence: TGCGCCAGCAGCCAAGATCCCCTAGGAACGCAGTATTTT.

This clonotype came up a few times. The chain carries TRBV5-1 and TRBJ2-1, with TRBD1 matching over 9 bases. CDR3 length: 15 amino acids. V shed 3 bases and J 8 bases; nucleotides not matched to a gene: 9. CDR1 is SGHRS, CDR2 YFSETQ, per germline. The CDR3 loop reads CASSSWDRVVDEQFF. In DNA, the CDR3 is TGCGCCAGCAGCTCATGGGACAGGGTGGTCGATGAGCAGTTCTTC.

The chain employs TRBV19 and TRBJ2-2; the D is unclear. The CDR3 is 14 amino acids. CDR1 is LNHDA and CDR2 is SQIVND in the germline V gene (reference sequence). Trimming shortened V by 4 bases and J by 8 bases, and 14 bases separated the two germline ends. CDR3 sequence (DNA): TGTGCCAGTAGTACGGACGGAAGGGTTGGGGAGCTGTTTTTT. Translation: CASSTDGRVGELFF.

This clonotype appeared once. CDR3 amino acids: CASRDGIYTGELFF. CDR3 bases: TGTGCCAGCAGAGACGGGATCTACACCGGGGAGCTGTTTTTT. The genes are TRBV27 and TRBJ2-2; D may be TRBD2 (5 bases). This CDR3 is built from 14 residues. The germline CDR1 and CDR2 sequences are MNHEY and SMNVEV (reference sequence). Deletions cut 6 bases from V and 3 bases from J, with 11 bases between.

There are a few counts of this clonotype. The chain links TRBV20-1 to TRBJ2-7; no reliable D call. Germline loops: CDR1 DFQATT, CDR2 SNEGSKA (reference sequence). This CDR3 contains 13 residues. The germline V and J ends were trimmed by 3 bases and 4 bases, with 13 bases remaining between them. CDR3 nucleotides: TGCAGTGCTAGCCGGCCGCCCGGATACGAGCAGTACGTC. Translating gives CSASRPPGYEQYV.

The genes are TRBV7-9 and TRBJ2-2; 11 nucleotides agree with TRBD2. After removal of 2 bases from V and 3 bases from J, the junction contained 11 bases not matched to a gene. Germline CDR1 is SEHNR and CDR2 is FQNEAQ (reference sequence). The CDR3 covers 19 residues. The CDR3 protein is CASSLSRGTTSGDTGELFF. The CDR3 DNA sequence: TGTGCCAGCAGCTTATCTCGGGGGACGACTAGCGGGGACACCGGGGAGCTGTTTTTT.

This clonotype was picked up a small number of times. This rearrangement joins TRBV15 to TRBJ1-5; D is uncertain. V shed 3 bases and J shed 7 bases, with 10 bases lying between them. Germline lookup yields CDR1 LNHNV and CDR2 YYDKDF (reference sequence). CDR3 size: 13 residues. The CDR3 DNA is TGTGCCACCAGCAGGGTCCTCGAGCAGCCCCAGCATTTT. This gives the protein CATSRVLEQPQHF.

This clonotype was recorded at least ten times. This chain links TRBV4-1 with TRBJ2-1; 7 nucleotides align to TRBD2. V lost 1 base, J lost 4 bases, and 7 bases stayed unmatched. This CDR3 contains 16 residues. CDR1 and CDR2 (germline): MGHRA, YSYEKL. In DNA, the CDR3 is TGCGCCAGCAGCCAAGCTACCAGCGGGGTTTACAATGAGCAGTTCTTC. It translates to CASSQATSGVYNEQFF.

This clonotype was seen only a few times. The chain is built from TRBV7-9 and TRBJ1-1; 8 bases map to TRBD1. The CDR3 spans 16 residues. Trimming took 1 base from V and 5 from J; bases not matched to a gene: 9. CDR1 and CDR2 (germline): SEHNR, FQNEAQ (reference sequence). CDR3 protein: CASSLVVGQGSTEAFF. The CDR3 DNA sequence: TGTGCCAGCAGCTTAGTCGTAGGACAGGGATCGACTGAAGCTTTCTTT.

The table lists this clonotype with a few counts. The chain links TRBV15 to TRBJ2-7, with 14 bases aligning to TRBD2. Germline CDR1 LNHNV, CDR2 YYDKDF (reference sequence). The CDR3 is 13 amino acids. The junction had 2 bases not matched to a gene; V was cut back by 8 bases and J by 5 bases. The CDR3 DNA is TGTGCCACCGGGACTAGCGGGGGCGACGAGCAGTACTTC. Translated, it gives CATGTSGGDEQYF.

The chain carries TRBV7-2 and TRBJ2-3; D may be TRBD2 (6 bases). The germline V and J ends were trimmed by 5 bases and 13 bases, with 19 bases remaining between them. This CDR3 comprises 13 residues. Germline V CDR1 and CDR2: SGHTA, FQGNSA. CDR3 sequence: CASSPPGLRTEYF. CDR3 sequence (DNA): TGTGCCAGCAGCCCCCCGGGACTTAGAACAGAGTATTTT.

This clonotype was seen only a few times. J is TRBJ2-5 and V is TRBV5-6, with D possibly matching TRBD2 (5 bases). Per the germline V gene, CDR1 is SGHDT and CDR2 is YYEEEE. The CDR3 extends over 13 amino acids. The V end lost 5 bases, the J end lost 3 bases, and 11 bases lay between the germline ends. The CDR3 here is CASRPGFKETQYF. The CDR3 region has the DNA TGTGCCAGCAGGCCGGGGTTTAAAGAGACCCAGTACTTC.

The chain recombines TRBV29-1 with TRBJ2-5; 9 bases are a match to TRBD1. This CDR3 contains 13 residues. V was pared by 5 bases and J by 4 bases, with 5 bases of the junction left unmatched. The germline V gene encodes CDR1 SQVTM and CDR2 ANQGSEA. The CDR3 region is CSVQTGGRETQYF. The CDR3 region has the DNA TGCAGCGTTCAAACAGGGGGCCGAGAGACCCAGTACTTC.

This chain connects TRBV19 to TRBJ1-1; D is undetermined. The CDR3 runs 10 residues. Germline V gene sequence: CDR1 LNHDA, CDR2 SQIVND (reference sequence). V was shortened by 7 bases and J by 6 bases, with 6 bases between the two germline ends. In nucleotides, the CDR3 is TGTGCCAGTATTGGTCCTGAAGCTTTCTTT. Translating it yields CASIGPEAFF. Full variable domain (rest looked up from reference TRBV19 and TRBJ1-1): DGGITQSPKYLFRKEGQNVTLSCEQNLNHDAMYWYRQDPGQGLRLIYYSQIVNDFQKGDIAEGYSVSREKKESFPLTVTSAQKNPTAFYLCASIGPEAFFGQGTRLTVV.

The chain is built from TRBV9 and TRBJ2-2, with D possibly being TRBD1 (6 bases). The CDR3 has 18 residues. Germline V gene lookup returns CDR1 SGDLS and CDR2 YYNGEE. V lost 4 bases and J lost 3, with 22 bases in between. The CDR3 loop reads CASSSPPTGYGDTGELFF. CDR3 DNA sequence: TGTGCCAGCAGCTCCCCTCCGACAGGATACGGGGACACCGGGGAGCTGTTTTTT.

Only a few counts were recorded for this clonotype. The chain couples TRBV19 to TRBJ1-4; 7 positions agree with TRBD1. The CDR3 extends over 13 amino acids. The germline V gene has CDR1 LNHDA and CDR2 SQIVND (reference sequence). The junction had 8 bases not matched to a gene; V was cut back by 4 bases and J by 12 bases. CDR3 DNA sequence: TGTGCCAGTAGTAGACAGGGAACGGCTGAACTGTTTTTT. Protein sequence: CASSRQGTAELFF.

Notes on this clonotype: The junction departs from germline at one end; a sequencing error may be responsible. The chain carries TRBV20-1 and TRBJ1-4, with D uncertain. CDR3 size: 14 residues. Germline CDR1 is DFQATT and CDR2 is SNEGSKA (reference sequence). This chain's CDR3 is CSARRGRPKEKLFF. The CDR3 region has the DNA TGCAGTGCTAGGCGCGGCAGGCCTAAGGAAAAACTGTTTTTT.